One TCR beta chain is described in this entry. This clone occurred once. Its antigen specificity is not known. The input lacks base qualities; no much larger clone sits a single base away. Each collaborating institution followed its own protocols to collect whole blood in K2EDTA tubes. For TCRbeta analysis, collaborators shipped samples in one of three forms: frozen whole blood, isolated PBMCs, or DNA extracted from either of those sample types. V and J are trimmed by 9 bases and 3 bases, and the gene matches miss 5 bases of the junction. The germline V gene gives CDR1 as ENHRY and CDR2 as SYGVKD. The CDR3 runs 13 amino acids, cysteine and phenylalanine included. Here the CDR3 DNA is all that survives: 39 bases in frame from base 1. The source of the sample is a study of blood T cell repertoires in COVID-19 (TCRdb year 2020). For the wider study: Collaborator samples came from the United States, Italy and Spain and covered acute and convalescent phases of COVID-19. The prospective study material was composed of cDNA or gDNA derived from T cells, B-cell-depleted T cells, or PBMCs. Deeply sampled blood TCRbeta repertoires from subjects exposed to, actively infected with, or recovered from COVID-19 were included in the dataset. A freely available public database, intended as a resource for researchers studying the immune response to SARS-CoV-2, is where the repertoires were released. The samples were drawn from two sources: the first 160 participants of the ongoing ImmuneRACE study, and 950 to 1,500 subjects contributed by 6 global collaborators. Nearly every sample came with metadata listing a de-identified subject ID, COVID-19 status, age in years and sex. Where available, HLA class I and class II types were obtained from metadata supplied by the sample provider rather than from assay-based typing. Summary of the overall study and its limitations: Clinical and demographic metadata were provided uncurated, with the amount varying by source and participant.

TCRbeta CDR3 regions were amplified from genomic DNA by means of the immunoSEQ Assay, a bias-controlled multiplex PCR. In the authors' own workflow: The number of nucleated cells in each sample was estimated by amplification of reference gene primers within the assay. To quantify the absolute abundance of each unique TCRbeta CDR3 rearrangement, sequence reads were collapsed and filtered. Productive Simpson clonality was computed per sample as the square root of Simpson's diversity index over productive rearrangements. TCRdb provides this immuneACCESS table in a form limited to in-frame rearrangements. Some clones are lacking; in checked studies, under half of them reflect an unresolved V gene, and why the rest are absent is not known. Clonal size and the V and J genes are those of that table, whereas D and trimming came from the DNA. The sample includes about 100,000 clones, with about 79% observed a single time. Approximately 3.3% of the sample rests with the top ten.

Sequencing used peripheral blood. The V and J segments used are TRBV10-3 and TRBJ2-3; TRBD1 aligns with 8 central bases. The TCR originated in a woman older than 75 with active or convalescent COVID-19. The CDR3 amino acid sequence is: CAIKQGGTDTQYF. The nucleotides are TGTGCCATAAAACAGGGGGGAACAGATACGCAGTATTTT.